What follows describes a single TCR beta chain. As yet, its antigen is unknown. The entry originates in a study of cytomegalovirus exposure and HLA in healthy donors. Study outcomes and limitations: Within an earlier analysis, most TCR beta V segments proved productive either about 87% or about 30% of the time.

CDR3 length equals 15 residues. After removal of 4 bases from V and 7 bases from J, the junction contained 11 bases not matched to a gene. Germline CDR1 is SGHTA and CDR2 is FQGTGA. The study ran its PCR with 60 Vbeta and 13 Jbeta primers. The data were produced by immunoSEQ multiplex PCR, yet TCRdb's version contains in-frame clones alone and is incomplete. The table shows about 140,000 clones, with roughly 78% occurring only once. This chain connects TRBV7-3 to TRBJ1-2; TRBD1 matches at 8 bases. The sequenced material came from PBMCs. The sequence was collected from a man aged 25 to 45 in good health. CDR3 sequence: CASSSTGGYTSGYTF. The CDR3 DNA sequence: TGTGCCAGCAGCTCCACAGGGGGTTATACCTCTGGCTACACCTTC.